Sequencing of this TCR beta chain was carried out in a study of blood T cell repertoires in COVID-19. Study at large: Whether acute or convalescent, the COVID-19 samples came from the United States, Italy and Spain.

The V end was cut by 6 bases, the J end by 0 bases, with 16 bases between. Germline V gene data show CDR1 as SGHNT and CDR2 as YYREEE (reference sequence). This CDR3 is built from 16 residues. Two negative PCRs, clearance, or symptom resolution were required of recovered Cohort 3 donors. Generated by immunoSEQ multiplex PCR, the TCRdb table keeps only in-frame clones and is missing some. The table includes hundreds of thousands of clones, 87% detected once. This TCR was sampled from a woman between 35 and 50 years old who had recovered from COVID-19. The specimen sequenced was PBMCs or T cells enriched from blood (not recorded which). The chain is built from TRBV5-4 and TRBJ1-3; D gene unclear. CDR3 bases: TGTGCCAGCAACTTTGGAGGGCCACTCTCTGGAAACACCATATATTTT. The encoded protein is CASNFGGPLSGNTIYF.